This T cell receptor beta chain was obtained from a study of graft-versus-host responses after intestinal transplantation. Looking at the study overall: Each recipient received a multivisceral, liver-intestinal, or isolated intestinal graft. Uniformly, recipients were administered anti-thymocyte globulin induction with subsequent tacrolimus and steroids for around three years. Study outcomes and limitations: Early after transplant, HvG clones declined as circulating GvH clones peaked.

With respect to this clone: Its antigen is undetermined.

In germline, CDR1 is SGHNT, CDR2 YYREEE (reference sequence). The CDR3 covers 16 residues. Trimming cost V 3 bases and J 2 bases, with 18 bases left between them. Produced via immunoSEQ multiplex PCR; TCRdb's table is partial and in-frame only. This repertoire shows some 87,000 clones, just under 95% found once; its top ten account for about 0.3%. The chain carries TRBV5-4 and TRBJ2-7, with D tentatively TRBD2 (6 bases). Sample: unstimulated CD4+ T cells sorted from spleen or lymph node cells, taken before intestinal transplant. The TCR sequence derives from a human donor who received an intestinal transplant. In DNA, the CDR3 is TGTGCCAGCAGCTCTGGCGGGACTCGGGCAACCTACGAGCAGTACTTC. Protein: CASSSGGTRATYEQYF.